This TCR beta chain was found in a study of read filtering for tumor transcriptome and immune sequencing. Overall study context: Mean patient age was roughly 66 years, range about 47 to 85; around 17 male, more than 11 female. Findings and limits, study-wide: Roughly four fifths of IR-seq clonotypes had one read, totaling about 3.5% of reads; RNA-seq: about 70% and 40%. Dropping single-read clonotypes raised IR-seq and RNA-seq shared-clonotype correlation.

V was pared by 6 bases and J by 2 bases, with 7 bases of the junction left unmatched. The germline gives CDR1 MNHEY, CDR2 SVGAGI. The CDR3 runs to 15 residues. This clonotype was picked up many times. Its specificity is unknown. This library used 300 to 450 ng RNA and molecular barcoded adaptors spanning alpha/delta and beta/gamma chains. From the reads, TCRdb called clonotypes with MiXCR, one entry per CDR3 protein. This table has fewer than 100,000 distinct CDR3 sequences, 9% to 15% appearing once. The TCR sequence derives from a donor at least 40 years old with multiple myeloma. Sequenced: a population of CD138-negative cells sorted from bone marrow. The chain has TRBV6-5 and TRBJ2-1; TRBD1 aligns across 7 bases. CDR3 nucleotides: TGTGCCAGCAGCCGTACAGGGGTCACCTACAATGAGCAGTTCTTC. Its translation: CASSRTGVTYNEQFF.